The present entry profiles one TCR beta chain with its context. The CDR3 has 13 residues. The V segment lost 7 bases and the J segment 5 bases; nucleotides outside the gene matches: 8. CDR1 and CDR2 from the germline V gene are SGHRS and YFSETQ. The authors' processing: Cell counts per sample came from amplifying reference gene primers. This table comes from immunoSEQ multiplex PCR, and its TCRdb copy is limited to in-frame clones, with some not included. V, J and clone size are those of that table, while D and trimming were read from the DNA. The sample consists of about 150,000 clones, around 80% of them appearing once. Recovered participants had two consecutive negative NP/OP PCR tests, healthcare professional clearance, or symptom resolution. This sample is part of a study of blood T cell repertoires in COVID-19. Looking at the study overall: Researchers got acute and convalescent COVID-19 samples from the United States, Italy and Spain.

The sample comprised PBMCs or T cells enriched from blood (not recorded which). The chain uses TRBV5-1 and TRBJ1-2; 7 bases map to TRBD1. This sequence was found in a man over 45 who had recovered from COVID-19. CDR3 DNA: TGCGCCAGCCCCCCGGGACAGAAGTATGGCTACACCTTC. This translates into CASPPGQKYGYTF.